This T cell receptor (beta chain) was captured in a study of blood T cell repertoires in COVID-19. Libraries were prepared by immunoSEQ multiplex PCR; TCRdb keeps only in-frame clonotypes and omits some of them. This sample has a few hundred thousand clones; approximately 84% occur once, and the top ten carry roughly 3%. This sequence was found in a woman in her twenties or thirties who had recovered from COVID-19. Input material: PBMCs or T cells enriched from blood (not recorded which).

The CDR3 region has the DNA TGTGCCAGCAGCCAACAGTGGATAGCGGGACACAATGAGCAGTTCTTC. Protein: CASSQQWIAGHNEQFF. The V and J genes are TRBV11-2 and TRBJ2-1; TRBD2 agrees at 8 bases. The CDR3 has 16 residues. Trimming cost V 5 bases and J 5 bases; bases outside gene matches: 11. The germline gives CDR1 SGHAT, CDR2 FQNNGV.